Below, 14 T cell receptor beta chains from the same sample are listed, as sequenced in a study of blood T cells in healthy people across ages. Then a second PCR, running about 6 to 11 cycles, was carried out with a sample-barcoded 5' primer and a J-beta primer mix. TCRdb analysed the 5' RACE reads with MiXCR anew, one entry per CDR3 protein. The data show roughly 680,000 distinct CDR3 sequences, approximately 21% seen once. The material sequenced was blood. The receptors stem from a man aged 70 or older in good health.

J is TRBJ2-7 and V is TRBV10-3; 9 positions agree with TRBD2. From germline, CDR1 is ENHRY and CDR2 SYGVKD. Trimming at V came to 2 bases and at J to 7 bases, leaving 9 bases not matched to a gene. The CDR3 loop spans 15 amino acids. CDR3 protein: CAISETGTSSEEQYF. The CDR3 DNA reads TGTGCCATCAGTGAGACCGGGACTAGCTCAGAAGAGCAGTACTTC.

The chain links TRBV5-4 to TRBJ2-2, with TRBD2 matching over 9 bases. Germline values: CDR1 SGHNT, CDR2 YYREEE (reference sequence). V gave up 4 bases and J gave up 6 bases; unmatched junction bases: 10. The CDR3 has 16 amino acids. CDR3 sequence: CASSGSGSSIPGELFF. The CDR3 DNA sequence: TGTGCCAGCAGCGGTAGCGGGAGCTCCATACCCGGGGAGCTGTTTTTT.

In this sample, this clonotype turned up a few times. The chain recombines TRBV20-1 with TRBJ2-1, with D tentatively TRBD2 (5 bases). CDR3 length: 15 residues. Trimming pared 3 bases from V and 5 bases from J, leaving 17 bases between. CDR1 is DFQATT and CDR2 is SNEGSKA in the germline V gene (reference sequence). Written as DNA, the CDR3 is TGCAGTGCTAGCCGCGGACTCTTTAACGACAATGAGCAGTTCTTC. Translating it yields CSASRGLFNDNEQFF.

This clonotype has a handful of counts. The chain has TRBV27 and TRBJ1-4; 9 nucleotides agree with TRBD1. The CDR3 has 15 amino acids. Germline-derived CDR1 and CDR2 are MNHEY and SMNVEV (reference sequence). The V and J ends lost 5 bases and 8 bases, in that order; junction bases with no gene match: 9. The CDR3 sequence: CASSVGTGSGEKLFF. The CDR3 DNA follows: TGTGCCAGCAGTGTCGGGACAGGGTCTGGCGAAAAACTGTTTTTT.

This clonotype has a handful of counts. This chain uses TRBV2 with TRBJ2-2; no clear D. The CDR3 is 14 amino acids. Germline V gene data show CDR1 as SNHLY and CDR2 as FYNNEI. V was clipped by 1 base and J by 7 bases, with 10 bases between them. This CDR3 is CASSEGLDFGELFF. CDR3 nucleotides: TGTGCCAGCAGTGAAGGGCTAGACTTCGGGGAGCTGTTTTTT.

This clonotype was detected a few times. V gene TRBV29-1 combines with J gene TRBJ1-1; 8 bases agree with TRBD1. Germline CDR1 is SQVTM and CDR2 is ANQGSEA. The junction had 5 bases not matched to a gene; V was cut back by 5 bases and J by 6 bases. The CDR3 length is 12 residues. CDR3 in DNA: TGCAGCGTTACTCAGGGGGCAGCTGAAGCTTTCTTT. This encodes CSVTQGAAEAFF.

The chain carries TRBV20-1 and TRBJ2-2; 12 bases match TRBD2. CDR1 and CDR2 (germline): DFQATT, SNEGSKA (reference sequence). Unmatched junction bases numbered 3, after V lost 3 bases and J lost 4 bases. The CDR3 is 15 residues long. The CDR3 region has the DNA TGCAGTGCTAGGGCTAGCGGGAGGGCCACCGGGGAGCTGTTTTTT. Translating gives CSARASGRATGELFF.

The V gene is TRBV20-1, the J gene TRBJ2-2, with D unresolved. CDR1 is DFQATT, CDR2 SNEGSKA, per germline (reference sequence). The CDR3 totals 14 residues. V lost 5 bases and J lost 1, with 11 bases in between. The CDR3 sequence is CSARKPKNTGELFF. CDR3 in DNA: TGCAGTGCTCGGAAACCGAAGAACACCGGGGAGCTGTTTTTT.

This clonotype was seen a few times. The junction does not match germline at one end; this may be a read error. The rearrangement joins TRBV20-1 to TRBJ2-5; D may be TRBD1 or TRBD2 (5 bases each). The CDR3 extends over 13 amino acids. CDR1 is DFQATT and CDR2 is SNEGSKA in the germline V gene (reference sequence). CDR3 nucleotide sequence: TGCAGTGCTGCCGGGACCAAACAAGAGACTCAGTACTTC. Protein: CSAAGTKQETQYF.

This clonotype came up many times. The CDR3 region is CASGGTAEETQYF. The CDR3 coding sequence is TGTGCTAGTGGTGGAACAGCTGAAGAGACCCAGTACTTC. J is TRBJ2-5 and V is TRBV12-5; D unclear. Germline V lookup: CDR1 LGHNT, CDR2 FRNRAP. The V end was cut by 5 bases, the J end by 3 bases, with 10 bases between. The CDR3 has 13 residues.

The chain joins TRBV7-2 to TRBJ2-7; D gene ambiguous. The V gene lost 5 bases and the J gene lost 1 base, with 18 bases spanning the gap. Per the germline V gene, CDR1 is SGHTA and CDR2 is FQGNSA. The CDR3 is 16 residues long. As DNA, the CDR3 is TGTGCCAGCAGCAGAAGCCCCCGCGGCGGTTCCTACGAGCAGTACTTC. Translating it yields CASSRSPRGGSYEQYF.

The sample holds many counts of this clonotype. The chain joins TRBV3-1 to TRBJ1-2; D is ambiguous. Trimming left V 3 bases short and J 4 bases short, with 6 bases between. This CDR3 has 12 amino acids. Germline CDR1 reads LGHDT; CDR2 reads YNNKEL (reference sequence). The CDR3 spells CASSQSLYGYTF. As DNA, the CDR3 is TGTGCCAGCAGCCAGAGCCTCTATGGCTACACCTTC.

V is TRBV28 and J is TRBJ2-1, with 7 positions matching TRBD2. Unmatched junction bases numbered 7, after V lost 4 bases and J lost 4 bases. CDR1 is MDHEN, CDR2 SYDVKM, per germline. This CDR3 has 15 residues. CDR3 DNA sequence: TGTGCCAGCAGTTCCGAGCGGGAACCATACAATGAGCAGTTCTTC. Its protein product is CASSSEREPYNEQFF.

The V gene is TRBV20-1, the J gene TRBJ2-7; D not resolved. The CDR3 sequence is 14 residues long. The V end was cut by 0 bases, the J end by 1 base, with 10 bases between. Germline values: CDR1 DFQATT, CDR2 SNEGSKA (reference sequence). The CDR3 DNA sequence: TGCAGTGCTAGAGATATCGAGGTATCCTACGAGCAGTACTTC. Residues: CSARDIEVSYEQYF.